These 15 T cell receptor beta chains were sequenced from one sample in a study of blood T cell repertoires in COVID-19. The protocol was immunoSEQ multiplex PCR, while the TCRdb copy is restricted to in-frame clones and leaves out a portion. The data hold some 150,000 clones, with 60% to 85% observed a single time. Source material: peripheral blood. These receptor sequences come from a man older than 75 with acute or convalescent COVID-19.

The chain has TRBV9 and TRBJ2-7, with TRBD1 matching over 7 bases. Per germline, CDR1 SGDLS and CDR2 YYNGEE. The CDR3 loop spans 15 amino acids. V shed 1 base and J 0 bases; nucleotides not matched to a gene: 4. In nucleotides, the CDR3 is TGTGCCAGCAGCGTACTTGGGACAGACTCCTACGAGCAGTACTTC. Protein product: CASSVLGTDSYEQYF.

V gene TRBV19 combines with J gene TRBJ2-2; 7 positions match TRBD1. V shed 6 bases and J 3 bases; nucleotides not matched to a gene: 1. Germline V CDR1 and CDR2: LNHDA, SQIVND (reference sequence). This CDR3 is built from 13 residues. In nucleotides, the CDR3 is TGTGCCAGTAGCACAGGGGACACCGGGGAGCTGTTTTTT. This encodes CASSTGDTGELFF.

This clone was seen a handful of times. This rearrangement joins TRBV12-3 or TRBV12-4 to TRBJ1-1, with D perhaps matching TRBD1 (5 bases). Trimming left V 5 bases short and J 8 bases short, with 15 bases between. This CDR3 comprises 13 residues. The CDR3 sequence: CASSRRGEGEAFF. CDR3 DNA sequence: TGTGCCAGCAGTCGACGAGGGGAGGGAGAAGCTTTCTTT.

This rearrangement joins TRBV21-1 to TRBJ1-4. TRBV21-1 is termed a pseudogene. The CDR3 runs to 14 residues. The CDR3 DNA reads as TGTGCCAGCAGCGTCCAGAGGCGAAAAGACGTACTGTTTTTT. Protein sequence: CASSVQRRKDVLFF.

There are a few counts of this clone. The gene calls are TRBV27 and TRBJ2-1, with D possibly TRBD2 on 6 matching bases. Trimming pared 2 bases from V and 2 bases from J, leaving 16 bases between. Per germline, CDR1 MNHEY and CDR2 SMNVEV (reference sequence). The CDR3 is 17 residues long. In DNA form, the CDR3 reads TGTGCCAGCAGTTTAATCTCTCGGGGGATGGCCTACAATGAGCAGTTCTTC. It codes for CASSLISRGMAYNEQFF.

The chain joins TRBV5-1 to TRBJ1-1, with D perhaps matching TRBD1 (5 bases). V was trimmed by 4 bases and J by 1 base, leaving 17 bases between them. The CDR3 spans 16 residues. The V gene's germline CDR1 is SGHRS and CDR2 YFSETQ. The chain's CDR3 is CASSPHLLGQNTEAFF. The CDR3 DNA reads as TGCGCCAGCAGCCCCCACCTTCTAGGACAGAACACTGAAGCTTTCTTT.

The chain employs TRBV7-9 and TRBJ1-2; tentatively, D is TRBD1 (5 bases). The length of the CDR3 is 13 residues. Looked up from germline, CDR1 is SEHNR and CDR2 is FQNEAQ (reference sequence). V dropped 5 bases and J dropped 4 bases, with 11 bases sitting between them. CDR3 DNA: TGTGCCAGCAGCCCCGACAGTTTCTATGGCTACACCTTC. Translating it yields CASSPDSFYGYTF.

The gene calls are TRBV6-5 and TRBJ1-6, with a weak D call TRBD1 (5 bases). Trimming took off 1 base at V and 10 bases at J, with 17 bases between the two ends. This CDR3 spans 16 amino acids. Germline V gene sequence: CDR1 MNHEY, CDR2 SVGAGI. The CDR3 bases are TGTGCCAGCAGTTACTTAGCCGGGACTCTCAACTCACCCCTCCACTTT. This gives the protein CASSYLAGTLNSPLHF.

This CDR3 reads CASSQAGGLETQYF. DNA of the CDR3: TGCGCCAGCAGCCAAGCGGGGGGGTTGGAGACCCAGTACTTC. This sequence joins TRBV4-1 and TRBJ2-5; TRBD2 matches 8 bases. V was pared by 1 base and J by 5 bases, with 3 bases of the junction left unmatched. The CDR3 spans 14 residues. CDR1 is MGHRA, CDR2 YSYEKL, per germline.

The rearrangement uses TRBV5-1 and TRBJ2-6; possibly TRBD2 for D (7 bases). Germline CDR1 reads SGHRS; CDR2 reads YFSETQ. V was trimmed by 4 bases and J by 4 bases, leaving 15 bases between them. This CDR3 spans 16 amino acids. CDR3 sequence reads: CASSLLGGRGANVLTF. The CDR3 DNA is TGCGCCAGCAGCCTGCTCGGGGGGCGCGGGGCCAACGTCCTGACTTTC.

The chain couples TRBV28 to TRBJ1-6; D is unresolved. CDR1 MDHEN and CDR2 SYDVKM come from the germline V gene. The CDR3 covers 13 residues. Trimming removed 10 bases from V and 5 bases from J, with 12 bases in between. CDR3 protein: CANRQSHNSPLHF. The CDR3 DNA follows: TGTGCCAACCGACAAAGCCATAATTCACCCCTCCACTTT.

This rearrangement joins TRBV19 to TRBJ1-2; D gene unclear. V lost 2 bases and J lost 7, with 14 bases in between. The germline CDR1 and CDR2 sequences are LNHDA and SQIVND (reference sequence). The CDR3 runs to 14 residues. The CDR3 sequence: CASSITPGQVGYTF. In DNA form, the CDR3 reads TGTGCCAGTAGTATAACGCCCGGTCAGGTTGGCTACACCTTC.

The genes are TRBV5-4 and TRBJ2-2; TRBD2 aligns across 9 bases. V shed 4 bases and J 2 bases; nucleotides not matched to a gene: 15. CDR1 and CDR2 from the germline V gene are SGHNT and YYREEE (reference sequence). The CDR3 contains 19 residues. The CDR3 DNA follows: TGTGCCAGCAGCCATGGGCGCGGGGGGGCCGCGGTAAACACCGGGGAGCTGTTTTTT. Encoded protein: CASSHGRGGAAVNTGELFF.

The rearrangement uses TRBV5-4 and TRBJ2-3; the D gene is possibly TRBD2 (5 bases). V shed 1 base and J shed 7 bases, with 10 bases lying between them. The length of the CDR3 is 13 residues. Germline V gene sequence: CDR1 SGHNT, CDR2 YYREEE (reference sequence). The DNA of the CDR3 is TGTGCCAGCAGCTTGACCGGGGATCATACGCAGTATTTT. This sequence encodes CASSLTGDHTQYF.

This sequence joins TRBV7-2 and TRBJ2-1; a possible D gene is TRBD1 (6 bases). The V gene's germline CDR1 is SGHTA and CDR2 FQGNSA. Trimming left V 5 bases short and J 6 bases short, with 23 bases between. The CDR3 covers 17 residues. The CDR3 bases are TGTGCCAGCAGCGCCCGCAAGCTAACCCGAGGGGGCAATGAGCAGTTCTTC. This translates into CASSARKLTRGGNEQFF.